These 9 T cell receptor beta chains came from one sample sequenced in a study of early T cells in non-severe SARS-CoV-2 infection. TCRdb called the 5' RACE reads again in MiXCR, with one record for every CDR3 protein. The sample records some 40,000 distinct CDR3 sequences, about 6% being singletons. Specimen: whole blood, collected at baseline. These receptors all stem from an adult who was a healthcare worker with PCR-confirmed SARS-CoV-2 infection or an uninfected control (not recorded which).

This clonotype came up many times. This chain connects TRBV27 to TRBJ2-4, with D possibly TRBD2 on 7 matching bases. Deletions cut 2 bases from V and 9 bases from J, with 14 bases between. The CDR3 sequence is 14 residues long. The V gene's germline CDR1 is MNHEY and CDR2 SMNVEV (reference sequence). CDR3 in amino acids: CASSLVGGRVIQYF. The CDR3 DNA is TGTGCCAGCAGTTTAGTGGGGGGGCGGGTCATTCAGTACTTC.

This clonotype was seen at least ten times. This sequence joins TRBV2 and TRBJ2-6; D gene unclear. CDR3 length equals 13 residues. Germline CDR1 SNHLY, CDR2 FYNNEI. Trimming cost V 4 bases and J 2 bases, with 3 bases left between them. This chain's CDR3 is CASSGPGANVLTF. The CDR3 region has the DNA TGTGCCAGCAGTGGACCTGGGGCCAACGTCCTGACTTTC.

This clonotype was picked up a small number of times. The chain carries TRBV11-2 and TRBJ2-7; possible D gene TRBD1, 6 bases. V lost 1 base and J 3 bases, leaving 16 bases between the germline ends. CDR1 is SGHAT, CDR2 FQNNGV, per germline. The CDR3 has 16 residues. CDR3 sequence: CASSLGLGTTYYEQYF. In DNA, the CDR3 is TGTGCCAGCAGCTTAGGACTTGGGACAACATACTACGAGCAGTACTTC. The whole variable domain, remainder taken from reference TRBV11-2 and TRBJ2-7, is EAGVAQSPRYKIIEKRQSVAFWCNPISGHATLYWYQQILGQGPKLLIQFQNNGVVDDSQLPKDRFSAERLKGVDSTLKIQPAKLEDSAVYLCASSLGLGTTYYEQYFGPGTRLTVT.

In this sample, this clonotype turned up a few times. The chain is built from TRBV20-1 and TRBJ1-5; D is possibly TRBD1 (6 bases). V shed 1 base and J shed 1 base, with 17 bases lying between them. CDR3 length: 17 residues. Germline CDR1 reads DFQATT; CDR2 reads SNEGSKA (reference sequence). CDR3 DNA: TGCAGTGCTAGAGTTGTGGCTGGGGGCCTGAGCAATCAGCCCCAGCATTTT. It yields the protein CSARVVAGGLSNQPQHF.

Ten or more counts support this clonotype. This chain connects TRBV6-5 to TRBJ2-1; no reliable D call. Trimming pared 5 bases from V and 10 bases from J, leaving 15 bases between. The CDR3 consists of 13 residues. Germline V CDR1 and CDR2: MNHEY, SVGAGI. The CDR3 nucleotides read TGTGCCAGCAGTCAAGACATGGTCGGAGAGCAGTTCTTC. It yields the protein CASSQDMVGEQFF.

This clonotype was seen ten or more times. V is TRBV11-1 and J is TRBJ2-3; 7 positions match TRBD1. CDR3 length: 14 residues. The trim removed 5 bases at V and 6 bases at J, leaving 8 bases unmatched. The germline V gene has CDR1 SGHAT and CDR2 FQDESV (reference sequence). CDR3 in amino acids: CASSRADRVDTQYF. The CDR3 DNA reads as TGTGCCAGCAGCCGGGCCGACAGGGTCGATACGCAGTATTTT.

The chain is built from TRBV5-1 and TRBJ2-1; no definite D call. This CDR3 has 16 amino acids. Germline values: CDR1 SGHRS, CDR2 YFSETQ. The V and J ends lost 4 bases and 9 bases respectively, with 23 bases between them. The CDR3 nucleotides read TGCGCCAGCAGCCTGGGTATAGGAGCACTACATAGTGAGCAGTTCTTC. It specifies CASSLGIGALHSEQFF. The full variable domain, rest sourced from reference TRBV5-1 and TRBJ2-1, is KAGVTQTPRYLIKTRGQQVTLSCSPISGHRSVSWYQQTPGQGLQFLFEYFSETQRNKGNFPGRFSGRQFSNSRSEMNVSTLELGDSALYLCASSLGIGALHSEQFFGPGTRLTVL.

This clonotype was detected only a few times. The chain is built from TRBV7-9 and TRBJ2-7, with D perhaps matching TRBD1 (5 bases). The V and J ends lost 4 bases and 2 bases respectively, with 15 bases between them. The CDR3 runs 15 residues. The germline V gene encodes CDR1 SEHNR and CDR2 FQNEAQ (reference sequence). CDR3 residues: CASSWGADTTYEQYF. CDR3 bases: TGTGCCAGCAGCTGGGGCGCGGATACAACCTACGAGCAGTACTTC. The complete variable domain, with remaining parts taken from reference TRBV7-9 and TRBJ2-7, reads DTGVSQNPRHKITKRGQNVTFRCDPISEHNRLYWYRQTLGQGPEFLTYFQNEAQLEKSRLLSDRFSAERPKGSFSTLEIQRTEQGDSAMYLCASSWGADTTYEQYFGPGTRLTVT.

This clonotype was seen more than once but under ten times. The chain carries TRBV6-4 and TRBJ2-1; 10 positions match TRBD2. This CDR3 comprises 14 residues. CDR1 and CDR2 (germline): MRHNA, SNTAGT. With V trimmed by 2 bases and J by 9 bases, 4 bases remained unmatched. The CDR3: CASSDLAGVREQFF. The CDR3 coding sequence is TGTGCCAGCAGTGACCTAGCGGGGGTGCGTGAGCAGTTCTTC.